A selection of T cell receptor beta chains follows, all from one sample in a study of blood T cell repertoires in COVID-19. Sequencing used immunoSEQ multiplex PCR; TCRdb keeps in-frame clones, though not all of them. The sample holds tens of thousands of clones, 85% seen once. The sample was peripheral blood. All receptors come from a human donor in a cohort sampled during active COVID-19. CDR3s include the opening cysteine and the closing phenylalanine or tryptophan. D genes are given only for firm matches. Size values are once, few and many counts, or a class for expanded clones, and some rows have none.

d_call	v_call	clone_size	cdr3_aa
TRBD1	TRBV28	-	CASSSTQGWHEQYF
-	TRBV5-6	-	CASRGRGAWTGELFF
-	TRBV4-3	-	CASSQATTGSGNTIYF
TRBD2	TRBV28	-	CASSSERGRKYF
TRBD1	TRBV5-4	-	CASSRGQGRAADTQYF
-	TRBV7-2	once	CASSFSSYYGYTF
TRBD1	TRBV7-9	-	CASSPRTGRTGELFF
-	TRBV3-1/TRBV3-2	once	CASSQGGAELYGYTF
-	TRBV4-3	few	CASSQEIGQLKYGYTF
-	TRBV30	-	CAWSSYNEKLFF
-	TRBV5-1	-	CASRILGSETQYF
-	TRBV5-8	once	CASSLHLSPGQPQHF
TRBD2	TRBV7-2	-	CASRLAGGQVETQYF
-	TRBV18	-	CASSPQGRYAEAFF
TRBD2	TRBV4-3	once	CASSQDRSGAFTDTQYF
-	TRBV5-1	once	CASSLGMGALTEAFF
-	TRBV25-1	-	CASSEAGGQETQYF
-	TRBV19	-	CASNRDGGSNIQYF
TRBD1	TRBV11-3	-	CASSFRDREKNIQYF
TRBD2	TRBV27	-	CASRVSGGDYNEQFF
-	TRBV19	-	CASSTQTQGWNGYTF
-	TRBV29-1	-	CSVGSYNEQFF
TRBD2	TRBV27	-	CASRGTSGTSYEQYF
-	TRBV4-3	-	CASSQEATGGPYNEQFF